The T cell receptor (beta chain) described here comes from a study of beta chain features in type 1 diabetes. Across the study: Examination spanned some 100 million sorted cells from all samples. General observations from the study: Patients with Type 1 diabetes showed moderately but significantly shorter TCRB CDR3s in all four CD4+ subsets. VDJ junctions sequenced from type 1 diabetes patients showed fewer insertions and more deletions.

Reverse transcription of all isolated RNA meant that expressed TCRB transcripts were sequenced. TCRdb's copy holds only in-frame clones and misses some; the assay was immunoSEQ multiplex PCR. This sample has about 290,000 clones, with 8% found just once. In regard to this clone: Antigen specificity is unknown.

Trimming took 2 bases from V and 2 from J; bases not matched to a gene: 12. Per germline, CDR1 SGHTA and CDR2 FQGNSA. The CDR3 sequence is 17 residues long. Markers CD45RO/CCR7/CD25/CD127/CD95/CD27 served to sort CD4+ naive, central memory, regulatory and stem cell-like memory cells. The sequenced sample was central memory CD4+ T cells from blood. The rearrangement joins TRBV7-2 to TRBJ2-7; 7 bases are a match to TRBD1. The clonotype comes from a woman between 18 and 29 years old in good health. The CDR3 is CASSLPRTGEGPYEQYF. In DNA, the CDR3 is TGTGCCAGCAGCTTACCCCGAACAGGGGAAGGGCCCTACGAGCAGTACTTC.